The next 28 T cell receptor beta chains were all read from a single sample in a study of identifying expanded T cells in peripheral blood. This table comes from immunoSEQ multiplex PCR, and its TCRdb copy is limited to in-frame clones, with some not included. Here the sample spans about 63,000 clones, roughly four fifths being singletons. Sequencing was done on a sample of blood. These receptors were obtained from a person aged 18 to 70 in good health.

The rearrangement uses TRBV2 and TRBJ2-5, with D possibly TRBD1 on 5 matching bases. The germline gives CDR1 SNHLY, CDR2 FYNNEI. The CDR3 spans 12 residues. The germline V and J ends were trimmed by 2 bases and 11 bases, with 12 bases remaining between them. CDR3 DNA: TGTGCCAGCAGTGAAAGGGGTGAAGAGCAGTACTTC. Protein: CASSERGEEQYF.

The chain joins TRBV5-6 to TRBJ1-2; D may be TRBD1 (6 bases). This CDR3 has 15 amino acids. Germline CDR1 SGHDT, CDR2 YYEEEE. The V and J ends lost 6 bases and 5 bases respectively, with 20 bases between them. CDR3 coding DNA: TGTGCCAGCAACCCAAACGGGGGCGGAAGTTATGGCTACACCTTC. Translation: CASNPNGGGSYGYTF.

This rearrangement joins TRBV10-3 to TRBJ1-6; the D gene is possibly TRBD1 (6 bases). Per the germline V gene, CDR1 is ENHRY and CDR2 is SYGVKD. Trimming removed 4 bases from V and 3 bases from J, with 7 bases in between. This CDR3 is 14 amino acids long. The CDR3 DNA is TGTGCCATCAGTGGGACAGACTATAATTCACCCCTCCACTTT. Translation: CAISGTDYNSPLHF.

This chain connects TRBV19 to TRBJ2-3, with 8 bases identical to TRBD1. There are 16 residues in the CDR3. CDR1 and CDR2 from the germline V gene are LNHDA and SQIVND (reference sequence). Trimming cost V 1 base and J 0 bases; bases outside gene matches: 3. For the CDR3, the DNA is TGTGCCAGTAGTATAGCTACAGGGGGTAGCACAGATACGCAGTATTTT. It translates to CASSIATGGSTDTQYF.

The rearrangement uses TRBV5-5 and TRBJ1-1, with D possibly TRBD1 on 5 matching bases. Germline assignment: CDR1 SGHKS and CDR2 YYEKEE (reference sequence). The CDR3 length is 16 residues. V lost 0 bases and J 1 base, leaving 13 bases between the germline ends. CDR3 sequence (DNA): TGTGCCAGCAGCTTGGTGGGACGGGCTAAGAACACTGAAGCTTTCTTT. Translating it yields CASSLVGRAKNTEAFF.

This chain joins TRBV6-5 and TRBJ2-7, with 8 bases fitting TRBD1. Germline V gene sequence: CDR1 MNHEY, CDR2 SVGAGI. J was trimmed by 1 base and V by 6 bases; bases with no gene match: 5. This CDR3 spans 14 amino acids. The CDR3 sequence: CASSETGASYEQYF. The CDR3 DNA reads as TGTGCCAGCAGCGAGACAGGGGCGTCCTACGAGCAGTACTTC.

The rearrangement uses TRBV6-1 and TRBJ1-4; no firm D call. The CDR3 sequence is 13 residues long. Germline lookup yields CDR1 MNHNS and CDR2 SASEGT. With 5 bases removed from V and 5 bases from J, the gap between germline ends came to 9 bases. This CDR3 is CASSTAINEKLFF. The CDR3 DNA follows: TGTGCCAGCAGTACGGCAATCAATGAAAAACTGTTTTTT.

The chain carries TRBV5-5 and TRBJ2-2, with D maybe TRBD1 (6 bases). The CDR3 totals 15 residues. CDR1 is SGHKS and CDR2 is YYEKEE in the germline V gene (reference sequence). V dropped 2 bases and J dropped 5 bases, with 13 bases sitting between them. The CDR3 sequence is CASSLGGVKTGELFF. The CDR3 DNA reads as TGTGCCAGCAGCTTAGGGGGTGTGAAGACCGGGGAGCTGTTTTTT. Looking up the rest from reference TRBV5-5 and TRBJ2-2 gives the full variable domain: DAGVTQSPTHLIKTRGQQVTLRCSPISGHKSVSWYQQVLGQGPQFIFQYYEKEERGRGNFPDRFSARQFPNYSSELNVNALLLGDSALYLCASSLGGVKTGELFFGEGSRLTVL.

This clone is a singleton in its sample. The chain links TRBV6-1 to TRBJ2-7; no firm D call. Trimming took off 8 bases at V and 5 bases at J, with 10 bases between the two ends. The V gene's germline CDR1 is MNHNS and CDR2 SASEGT. This CDR3 is built from 11 residues. The CDR3 is CASRSAHEQYV. CDR3 nucleotides: TGTGCCAGCCGATCTGCCCACGAGCAGTACGTC.

J is TRBJ1-1 and V is TRBV10-1; 7 bases fit TRBD1. The V and J ends lost 3 bases and 0 bases, in that order; junction bases with no gene match: 4. The CDR3 totals 15 residues. The germline V gene encodes CDR1 WNHNN and CDR2 SYGVQD (reference sequence). CDR3 loop: CASSDRQGMNTEAFF. In nucleotides, the CDR3 is TGCGCCAGCAGTGACCGACAGGGAATGAACACTGAAGCTTTCTTT.

The J gene is TRBJ1-4, the V gene TRBV18; D unclear. The CDR3 extends over 13 amino acids. Germline V CDR1 and CDR2: KGHSH, LQKENI. Trimming left V 6 bases short and J 5 bases short, with 10 bases between. CDR3 sequence reads: CASSINANEKLFF. In DNA, the CDR3 is TGTGCCAGCTCTATTAACGCCAATGAAAAACTGTTTTTT.

The rearrangement joins TRBV4-3 to TRBJ1-5, with D possibly TRBD1 on 5 matching bases. With 0 bases removed from V and 2 bases from J, the gap between germline ends came to 8 bases. Germline values: CDR1 LGHNA, CDR2 YSLEER. This CDR3 has 15 amino acids. The CDR3 sequence: CASSQDGGGNQPQHF. CDR3 DNA: TGCGCCAGCAGCCAAGATGGGGGAGGCAATCAGCCCCAGCATTTT.

The CDR3 protein is CASSQESGRENTIYF. The CDR3 DNA reads TGCGCCAGCAGCCAAGAATCGGGACGGGAAAACACCATATATTTT. The chain couples TRBV4-1 to TRBJ1-3; D may be TRBD1 (5 bases). This CDR3 is built from 15 residues. Per the germline V gene, CDR1 is MGHRA and CDR2 is YSYEKL. Trimming shortened V by 0 bases and J by 6 bases, and 12 bases separated the two germline ends.

The V call is TRBV27, the J call TRBJ1-4; TRBD1 matches at 9 bases. CDR1 is MNHEY and CDR2 is SMNVEV in the germline V gene (reference sequence). Losses at the gene ends were 6 bases for V and 5 bases for J; bases not matched to a gene: 19. The CDR3 totals 19 residues. CDR3 bases: TGTGCCAGCAGCCGGTGGCGACAGGGGGTGAACAACATCAATGAAAAACTGTTTTTT. The encoded protein is CASSRWRQGVNNINEKLFF.

The gene calls are TRBV30 and TRBJ1-5; 10 nucleotides align to TRBD1. The germline gives CDR1 GTSNPN, CDR2 SVGIG (reference sequence). Trimming removed 2 bases from V and 5 bases from J; junction bases left unmatched: 3. The length of the CDR3 is 14 residues. The CDR3 spells CAWSHGQGDQPQHF. The CDR3 nucleotides read TGTGCCTGGAGTCATGGACAGGGGGATCAGCCCCAGCATTTT.

This clone came up a few times. The rearrangement links TRBV10-1 to TRBJ2-7; D is uncertain. Trimming took 6 bases from V and 6 from J, leaving 12 bases between them. CDR1 WNHNN and CDR2 SYGVQD come from the germline V gene (reference sequence). This CDR3 spans 12 amino acids. The chain's CDR3 is CASRKDLLEQYV. CDR3 DNA sequence: TGCGCCAGCAGAAAGGACCTCCTCGAGCAGTACGTC.

This chain joins TRBV7-2 and TRBJ2-7, with TRBD1 matching over 9 bases. After removal of 4 bases from V and 6 bases from J, the junction contained 4 bases not matched to a gene. In germline, CDR1 is SGHTA, CDR2 FQGNSA. The CDR3 has 13 residues. The CDR3 DNA is TGTGCCAGCAGCTCGGGACAGGGTGGCGAGCAGTACTTC. Translating it yields CASSSGQGGEQYF. Complete variable domain (other parts from reference TRBV7-2 and TRBJ2-7): GAGVSQSPSNKVTEKGKDVELRCDPISGHTALYWYRQSLGQGLEFLIYFQGNSAPDKSGLPSDRFSAERTGGSVSTLTIQRTQQEDSAVYLCASSSGQGGEQYFGPGTRLTVT.

This chain uses TRBV5-8 with TRBJ1-2; D gene unclear. The CDR3 extends over 12 amino acids. Germline values: CDR1 SGHTS, CDR2 YDEGEE. V was pared by 1 base and J by 1 base, with 2 bases between. The CDR3 reads CASSLFNYGYTF. CDR3 coding DNA: TGTGCCAGCAGCTTGTTTAACTATGGCTACACCTTC.

J is TRBJ2-5 and V is TRBV5-8, with 10 positions matching TRBD2. Looked up from germline, CDR1 is SGHTS and CDR2 is YDEGEE. This CDR3 region has 15 residues. The J segment lost 7 bases and the V segment lost 5 bases, leaving 11 bases of the junction unmatched. CDR3 DNA: TGTGCCAGCAGTCCTGAGCGGGGGGGACTTGGGACCCAGTACTTC. Translated, it gives CASSPERGGLGTQYF.

The V call is TRBV7-9, the J call TRBJ2-1, with 8 bases lining up with TRBD2. Germline CDR1 SEHNR, CDR2 FQNEAQ (reference sequence). Trimming cost V 1 base and J 0 bases; bases outside gene matches: 8. This CDR3 is 18 amino acids long. The CDR3 is CASSLDPPGRDSYNEQFF. The CDR3 coding sequence is TGTGCCAGCAGCTTAGACCCCCCCGGGAGGGACTCCTACAATGAGCAGTTCTTC.

CDR3 protein: CASSLGPGEQYF. The CDR3 DNA reads as TGTGCCAGCAGCTTAGGTCCGGGAGAGCAGTACTTC. The rearrangement links TRBV11-2 to TRBJ2-7, with D possibly being TRBD2 (5 bases). Germline assignment: CDR1 SGHAT and CDR2 FQNNGV. The CDR3 covers 12 residues. The V end was cut by 1 base, the J end by 7 bases, with 8 bases between.

The rearrangement uses TRBV15 and TRBJ2-7; a possible D gene is TRBD2 (6 bases). This CDR3 spans 16 amino acids. CDR1 is LNHNV and CDR2 is YYDKDF in the germline V gene (reference sequence). Trimming left V 0 bases short and J 2 bases short, with 14 bases between. In DNA, the CDR3 is TGTGCCACCAGCAGAGATAAGGGCGGGGTTGCCTACGAGCAGTACTTC. It encodes CATSRDKGGVAYEQYF.

The V call is TRBV27, the J call TRBJ1-1; D is uncertain. Per the germline V gene, CDR1 is MNHEY and CDR2 is SMNVEV (reference sequence). The CDR3 is made up of 14 amino acids. Deletions cut 2 bases from V and 0 bases from J, with 7 bases between. Here the CDR3 DNA reads TGTGCCAGCAGTTTAGGCAGGTTGAACACTGAAGCTTTCTTT. Amino acid sequence: CASSLGRLNTEAFF.

The chain carries TRBV5-4 and TRBJ2-7, with TRBD2 identical over 10 bases. This CDR3 is 16 amino acids long. The V gene end was trimmed by 4 bases and the J gene end by 2 bases; junction bases not matched to a gene: 9. Germline V gives CDR1 SGHNT, CDR2 YYREEE (reference sequence). CDR3 protein: CASSVLTSGKPYEQYF. The CDR3 DNA sequence: TGTGCCAGCAGCGTACTCACTAGCGGGAAGCCCTACGAGCAGTACTTC. Looking up the rest from reference TRBV5-4 and TRBJ2-7 gives the full variable domain: ETGVTQSPTHLIKTRGQQVTLRCSSQSGHNTVSWYQQALGQGPQFIFQYYREEENGRGNFPPRFSGLQFPNYSSELNVNALELDDSALYLCASSVLTSGKPYEQYFGPGTRLTVT.

About this clone itself: The identical CDR3 is also encoded by other nucleotide sequences in the sample. The gene calls are TRBV29-1 and TRBJ1-1; 7 nucleotides match TRBD1. This CDR3 is built from 12 residues. Trimming took 8 bases from V and 4 from J; bases not matched to a gene: 7. The germline V gene encodes CDR1 SQVTM and CDR2 ANQGSEA. CDR3 DNA sequence: TGCAGCACGCGGACAGGTGGCACTGAAGCTTTCTTT. Translating it yields CSTRTGGTEAFF. The full variable domain, with the rest looked up from reference TRBV29-1 and TRBJ1-1, is SAVISQKPSRDICQRGTSLTIQCQVDSQVTMMFWYRQQPGQSLTLIATANQGSEATYESGFVIDKFPISRPNLTFSTLTVSNMSPEDSSIYLCSTRTGGTEAFFGQGTRLTVV.

The rearrangement joins TRBV6-1 to TRBJ2-7; 9 nucleotides match TRBD1. Germline CDR1 is MNHNS and CDR2 is SASEGT. V shed 3 bases and J 2 bases; nucleotides not matched to a gene: 8. The CDR3 consists of 16 residues. The CDR3, as DNA: TGTGCCAGCAGTGAGAGGGGGGACAGGGCCCCCTACGAGCAGTACGTC. It translates to CASSERGDRAPYEQYV.

The chain joins TRBV27 to TRBJ2-7; a possible D gene is TRBD1 (6 bases). The V end was cut by 5 bases, the J end by 0 bases, with 20 bases between. Germline V lookup: CDR1 MNHEY, CDR2 SMNVEV (reference sequence). The CDR3 loop spans 17 amino acids. CDR3 coding DNA: TGTGCCAGCAGTCCCAGCCTACCGACAGGTCCCTCCTACGAGCAGTACTTC. This translates into CASSPSLPTGPSYEQYF.

This chain joins TRBV23-1 and TRBJ2-1; TRBD1 agrees at 9 bases. TRBV23-1 is labeled an ORF, and its function is uncertain. V dropped 4 bases and J dropped 7; count of bases not matched to a gene: 8. This CDR3 has 15 amino acids. Here the CDR3 reads CASSLYRQGDNEQFF. The CDR3 bases are TGCGCCAGCAGTCTCTACCGACAGGGGGATAATGAGCAGTTCTTC.